This TCR beta chain is drawn from a study of human T cells and chemical hapten exposure. Time point noted: healthy volunteer bleed at 2 weeks. Total RNA came from unfractionated whole blood. In TCRdb, the RACE reads were re-called with MiXCR into one record per CDR3 protein. This sample yields roughly 100,000 distinct CDR3 sequences, of which approximately 8.2% are seen a single time; 2.9% belongs to the top ten. Germline V gene lookup returns CDR1 SGHTA and CDR2 FQGNSA. With 1 base removed from V and 3 bases from J, the gap between germline ends came to 11 bases. CDR3 length equals 15 residues. J is TRBJ2-3 and V is TRBV7-2; D not certain. The sequencing input was whole blood. This clonotype was sampled from a female donor in good health. Some clones in this sample may be carry-over from other donors' samples. The DNA for the CDR3 is TGTGCCAGCAGCTTAGACACAGTATCAACAGATACGCAGTATTTT. Amino acids: CASSLDTVSTDTQYF.